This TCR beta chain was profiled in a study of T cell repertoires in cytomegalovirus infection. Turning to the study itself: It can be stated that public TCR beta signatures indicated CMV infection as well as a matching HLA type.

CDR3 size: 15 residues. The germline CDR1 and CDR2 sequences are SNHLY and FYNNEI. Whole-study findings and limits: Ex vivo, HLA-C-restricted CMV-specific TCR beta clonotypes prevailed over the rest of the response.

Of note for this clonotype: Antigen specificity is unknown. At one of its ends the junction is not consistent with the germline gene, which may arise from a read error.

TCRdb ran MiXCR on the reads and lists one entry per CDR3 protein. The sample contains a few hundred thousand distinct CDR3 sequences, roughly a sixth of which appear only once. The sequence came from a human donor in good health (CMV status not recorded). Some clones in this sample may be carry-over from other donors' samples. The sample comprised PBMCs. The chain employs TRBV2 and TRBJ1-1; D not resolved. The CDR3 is CASSAVGSRLTEAYF. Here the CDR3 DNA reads TGTGCCAGCAGTGCCGTGGGATCACGTTTGACTGAAGCTTACTTT.